The clone carrying this T cell receptor (beta chain) has at least ten counts. This record comes from a study of T cells after yellow fever vaccination. For the study at large: Using CD3, CD45RA, CCR7 and CD95, the EM, EMRA, CM and Tscm memory subsets were sorted. Any fraction with a low cell number was prepared using SMART-Seq v4 Ultra Low Input. Whole-study findings and limits: Weaker, the secondary response had a peak occurring faster, on day 5 versus 15.

MiXCR, run by TCRdb on the 5' RACE reads, gives a single entry per CDR3 protein. The sample comprises 20,000 to 30,000 distinct CDR3 sequences, 5.5% of which are singletons, and 12% rests with the top ten. Per the germline V gene, CDR1 is SGHVS and CDR2 is FQNEAQ. V was trimmed by 4 bases and J by 0 bases, leaving 10 bases between them. The CDR3 spans 16 residues. The sequenced sample was PBMCs, either bulk or a sorted T-cell subset (CD4+, CD8+, memory, or dextramer-sorted; not recorded which), obtained 15 days after the yellow fever booster vaccination. The V call is TRBV7-8, the J call TRBJ2-6; no reliable D call. The TCR sequence derives from a young man who received the YFV17D yellow fever vaccine. DNA of the CDR3: TGTGCCAGCAGCTCCGGCAGCCACTCTGGGGCCAACGTCCTGACTTTC. This gives the protein CASSSGSHSGANVLTF.